These 13 T cell receptor beta chains came from one sample sequenced in a study of PD-1 blockade in classical Hodgkin lymphoma. Some clones are missing from TCRdb's copy, which holds only in-frame ones; the method was immunoSEQ multiplex PCR. Found here are around 15,000 clones, 89% of them singletons; the top ten hold around a sixth. Described time point: cycle 4 day 1 (C4D1), after more than 5 weeks of nivolumab. Exposure to brentuximab vedotin varied, and each patient had relapsed following autologous stem cell transplantation. The investigators isolated CD8+ T cells from thawed PBMCs using magnetic negative selection. This specimen consisted of CD8+ T cells from blood, obtained before the fourth cycle of nivolumab. These receptors were taken from a human donor with classical Hodgkin lymphoma.

The V gene is TRBV4-1, the J gene TRBJ1-2; D is unclear. CDR1 is MGHRA, CDR2 YSYEKL, per germline. Trimming took off 0 bases at V and 4 bases at J, with 9 bases between the two ends. The CDR3 contains 14 residues. CDR3 sequence reads: CASSQEDGSYGYTF. The CDR3 coding sequence is TGCGCCAGCAGCCAAGAAGACGGATCCTATGGCTACACCTTC.

This chain connects TRBV5-8 to TRBJ2-1; D might be TRBD1 (6 bases). Trimming stripped 3 bases from V and 2 bases from J, with 15 bases between. The germline V gene encodes CDR1 SGHTS and CDR2 YDEGEE. The CDR3 spans 16 residues. The CDR3, as DNA: TGTGCCAGCAGCTCGGTCCGGGACACGACCTACAATGAGCAGTTCTTC. Encoded protein: CASSSVRDTTYNEQFF.

This clone ranks as hyperexpanded. The rearrangement links TRBV7-9 to TRBJ2-1; D may be TRBD1 (6 bases). The CDR3 runs to 16 residues. The V gene lost 4 bases and the J gene lost 2 bases, with 15 bases spanning the gap. CDR1 and CDR2 (germline): SEHNR, FQNEAQ (reference sequence). The CDR3 spells CASSSVRDTTYNEQFF. CDR3 nucleotide sequence: TGTGCCAGCAGCTCGGTCCGGGACACGACCTACAATGAGCAGTTCTTC.

The chain has TRBV30 and TRBJ2-2; D is unresolved. This CDR3 region has 13 residues. Germline CDR1 and CDR2: GTSNPN and SVGIG (reference sequence). V lost 5 bases, J lost 7 bases, and 14 bases lay in between. DNA for the CDR3: TGTGCCTGGGACCCCGTACGAGGCGGGGAGCTGTTTTTT. Protein sequence: CAWDPVRGGELFF.

V is TRBV27 and J is TRBJ1-1, with a tentative D call TRBD1 (5 bases). This CDR3 is 12 amino acids long. Germline CDR1 is MNHEY and CDR2 is SMNVEV (reference sequence). V shed 5 bases and J shed 4 bases, with 8 bases lying between them. CDR3 region: CASSAGGTEAFF. In nucleotides, the CDR3 is TGTGCCAGCAGTGCCGGGGGCACTGAAGCTTTCTTT.

V and J are TRBV28 and TRBJ2-7, with a possible D match to TRBD2 (6 bases). Trimming removed 3 bases at V and 2 bases at J, with 11 bases between. This CDR3 contains 14 residues. Germline assignment: CDR1 MDHEN and CDR2 SYDVKM. The DNA of the CDR3 is TGTGCCAGCAGTTTTCGCGGGGCGCCCTACGAGCAGTACTTC. Its translation is CASSFRGAPYEQYF.

As DNA, the CDR3 is TGTGCCAGCAGTTTACAGGGTGGCCAAGAGACCCAGTACTTC. Its translation: CASSLQGGQETQYF. V gene TRBV28 combines with J gene TRBJ2-5; D is perhaps TRBD1 (5 bases). V was pared by 2 bases and J by 1 base, with 8 bases between. This CDR3 region has 14 residues. Germline lookup yields CDR1 MDHEN and CDR2 SYDVKM.

The chain joins TRBV5-1 to TRBJ1-1, with TRBD1 matching 7 bases. Germline-derived CDR1 and CDR2 are SGHRS and YFSETQ. J gave up 0 bases and V 0 bases, and 8 bases lay outside the gene matches. This CDR3 spans 17 amino acids. As DNA, the CDR3 is TGCGCCAGCAGCTTGGCGGGCTTGACAGGGATGAACACTGAAGCTTTCTTT. Translation: CASSLAGLTGMNTEAFF.

The gene calls are TRBV4-1 and TRBJ2-7, with D tentatively TRBD1 (5 bases). The CDR3 sequence is 15 residues long. V dropped 0 bases and J dropped 6 bases, with 15 bases sitting between them. Germline V gene lookup returns CDR1 MGHRA and CDR2 YSYEKL. This chain's CDR3 is CASSQEPRQMVEQYF. The CDR3 DNA reads as TGCGCCAGCAGCCAAGAGCCCCGACAGATGGTCGAGCAGTACTTC.

V is TRBV27 and J is TRBJ2-5; no reliable D call. The end of the DNA is better explained by TRBJ2-7, so the J call may be wrong. CDR1 is MNHEY and CDR2 is SMNVEV in the germline V gene (reference sequence). The CDR3 consists of 13 residues. The CDR3 loop reads CASSFSYSYEQYF. CDR3 in DNA: TGTGCCAGCAGTTTCTCATACTCCTACGAGCAGTACTTC.

The gene calls are TRBV2 and TRBJ2-1; TRBD2 aligns across 9 bases. V lost 4 bases to trimming and J lost 8 bases; unmatched junction nucleotides: 15. CDR1 SNHLY and CDR2 FYNNEI come from the germline V gene. The CDR3 runs 17 residues. The CDR3 region is CASSVGSFGLASDEQFF. Here the CDR3 DNA reads TGTGCCAGCAGTGTAGGGTCTTTTGGACTAGCGAGCGATGAGCAGTTCTTC.

This sequence joins TRBV29-1 and TRBJ2-1; 10 bases line up with TRBD2. The V and J ends lost 6 bases and 2 bases, in that order; junction bases with no gene match: 7. The CDR3 is 15 amino acids. Germline CDR1 SQVTM, CDR2 ANQGSEA. In nucleotides, the CDR3 is TGCAGCGTGATCTTACTAGCGGGAACCTACAATGAGCAGTTCTTC. Translated, it gives CSVILLAGTYNEQFF.

The CDR3 nucleotides are TGTGCCAGCAGTTTAGGACTAGCAGAGTCCTACGAGCAGTACTTC. Its protein product is CASSLGLAESYEQYF. The chain joins TRBV28 to TRBJ2-7, with 8 positions matching TRBD2. The V gene's germline CDR1 is MDHEN and CDR2 SYDVKM. The CDR3 totals 15 residues. Trimming removed 2 bases from V and 1 base from J; junction bases left unmatched: 4.